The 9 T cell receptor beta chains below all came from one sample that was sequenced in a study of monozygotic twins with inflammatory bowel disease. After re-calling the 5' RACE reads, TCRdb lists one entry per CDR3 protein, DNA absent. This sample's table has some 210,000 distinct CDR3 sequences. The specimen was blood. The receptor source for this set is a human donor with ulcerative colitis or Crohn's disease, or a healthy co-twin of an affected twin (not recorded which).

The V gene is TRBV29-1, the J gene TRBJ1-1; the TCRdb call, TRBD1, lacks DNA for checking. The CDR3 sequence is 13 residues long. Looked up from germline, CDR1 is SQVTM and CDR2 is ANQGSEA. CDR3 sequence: CSVEGAMNTEAFF. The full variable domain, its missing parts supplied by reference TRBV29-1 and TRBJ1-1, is SAVISQKPSRDICQRGTSLTIQCQVDSQVTMMFWYRQQPGQSLTLIATANQGSEATYESGFVIDKFPISRPNLTFSTLTVSNMSPEDSSIYLCSVEGAMNTEAFFGQGTRLTVV.

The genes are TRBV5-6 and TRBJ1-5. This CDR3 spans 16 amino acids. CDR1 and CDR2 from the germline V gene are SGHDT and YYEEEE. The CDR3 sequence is CASSLLAEVGNQPQHF. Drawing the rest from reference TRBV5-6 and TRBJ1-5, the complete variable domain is DAGVTQSPTHLIKTRGQQVTLRCSPKSGHDTVSWYQQALGQGPQFIFQYYEEEERQRGNFPDRFSGHQFPNYSSELNVNALLLGDSALYLCASSLLAEVGNQPQHFGDGTRLSIL.

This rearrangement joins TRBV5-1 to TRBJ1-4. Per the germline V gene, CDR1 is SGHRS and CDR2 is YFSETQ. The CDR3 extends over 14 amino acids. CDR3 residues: CASSRGGPGEKLFF.

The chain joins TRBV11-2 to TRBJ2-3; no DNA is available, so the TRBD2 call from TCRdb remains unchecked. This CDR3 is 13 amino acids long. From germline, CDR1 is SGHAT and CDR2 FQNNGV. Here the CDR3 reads CASRLRGVDTQYF.

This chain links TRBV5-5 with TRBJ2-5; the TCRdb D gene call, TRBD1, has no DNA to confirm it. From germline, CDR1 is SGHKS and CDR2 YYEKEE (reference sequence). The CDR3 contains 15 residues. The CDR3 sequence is CASSLVLRGPKTQYF.

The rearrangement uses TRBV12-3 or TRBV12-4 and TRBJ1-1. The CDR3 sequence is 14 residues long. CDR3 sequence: CASKRDSGNTEAFF.

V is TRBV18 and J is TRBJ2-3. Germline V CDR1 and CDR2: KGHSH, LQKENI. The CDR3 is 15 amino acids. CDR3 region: CASSPPALRTDTQYF.

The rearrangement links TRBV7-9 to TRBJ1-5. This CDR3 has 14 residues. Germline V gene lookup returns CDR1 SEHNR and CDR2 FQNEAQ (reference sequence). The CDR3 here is CASSSLGQGQPQHF. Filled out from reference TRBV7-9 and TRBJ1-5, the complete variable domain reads DTGVSQNPRHKITKRGQNVTFRCDPISEHNRLYWYRQTLGQGPEFLTYFQNEAQLEKSRLLSDRFSAERPKGSFSTLEIQRTEQGDSAMYLCASSSLGQGQPQHFGDGTRLSIL.

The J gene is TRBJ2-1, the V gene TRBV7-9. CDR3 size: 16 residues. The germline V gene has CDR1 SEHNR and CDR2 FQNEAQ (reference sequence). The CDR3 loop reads CASSPPPREGHNEQFF. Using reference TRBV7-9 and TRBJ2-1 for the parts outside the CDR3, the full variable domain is DTGVSQNPRHKITKRGQNVTFRCDPISEHNRLYWYRQTLGQGPEFLTYFQNEAQLEKSRLLSDRFSAERPKGSFSTLEIQRTEQGDSAMYLCASSPPPREGHNEQFFGPGTRLTVL.